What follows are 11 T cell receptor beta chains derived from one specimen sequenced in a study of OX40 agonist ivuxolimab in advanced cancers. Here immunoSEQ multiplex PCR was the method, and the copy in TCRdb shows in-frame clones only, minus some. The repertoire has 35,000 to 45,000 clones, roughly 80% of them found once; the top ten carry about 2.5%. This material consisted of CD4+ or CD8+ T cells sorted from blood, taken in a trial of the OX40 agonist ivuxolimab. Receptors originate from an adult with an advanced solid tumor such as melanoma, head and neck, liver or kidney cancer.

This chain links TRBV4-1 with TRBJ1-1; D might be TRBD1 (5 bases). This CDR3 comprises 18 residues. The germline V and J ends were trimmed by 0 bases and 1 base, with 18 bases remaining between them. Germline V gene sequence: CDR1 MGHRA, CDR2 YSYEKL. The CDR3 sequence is CASSQDKRQGHPNTEAFF. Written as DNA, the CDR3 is TGCGCCAGCAGCCAAGATAAAAGGCAGGGCCACCCGAACACTGAAGCTTTCTTT.

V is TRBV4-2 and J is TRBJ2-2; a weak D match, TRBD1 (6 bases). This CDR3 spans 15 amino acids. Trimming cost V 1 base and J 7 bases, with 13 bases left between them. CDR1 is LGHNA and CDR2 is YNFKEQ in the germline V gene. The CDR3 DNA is TGTGCCAGCAGCCAAGTAGGGCAGGGGCACGGGGAGCTGTTTTTT. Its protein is CASSQVGQGHGELFF.

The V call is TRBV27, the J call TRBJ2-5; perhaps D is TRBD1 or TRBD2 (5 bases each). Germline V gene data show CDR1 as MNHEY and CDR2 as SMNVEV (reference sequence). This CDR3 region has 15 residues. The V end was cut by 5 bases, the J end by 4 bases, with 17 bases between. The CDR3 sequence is CASSPRGGQGETQYF. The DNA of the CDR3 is TGTGCCAGCAGTCCCCGGGGCGGCCAAGGAGAGACCCAGTACTTC.

The CDR3 here is CATTRLTYNEQFF. The CDR3 DNA sequence: TGTGCCACCACAAGGTTGACCTACAATGAGCAGTTCTTC. The chain recombines TRBV15 with TRBJ2-1, with unresolved D. V was trimmed by 7 bases and J by 2 bases, leaving 9 bases between them. The germline V gene encodes CDR1 LNHNV and CDR2 YYDKDF (reference sequence). The CDR3 sequence is 13 residues long.

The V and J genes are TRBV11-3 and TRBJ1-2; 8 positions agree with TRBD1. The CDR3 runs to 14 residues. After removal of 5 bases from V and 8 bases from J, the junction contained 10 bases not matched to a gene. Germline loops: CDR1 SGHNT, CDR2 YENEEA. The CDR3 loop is CASSRRQGTGGYTF. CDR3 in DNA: TGTGCCAGCAGCCGTCGACAGGGGACGGGGGGCTACACCTTC.

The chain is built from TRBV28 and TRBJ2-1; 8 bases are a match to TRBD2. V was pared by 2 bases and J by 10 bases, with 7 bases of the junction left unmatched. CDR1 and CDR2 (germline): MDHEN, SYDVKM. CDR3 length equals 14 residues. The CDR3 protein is CASSLTGGPPEQFF. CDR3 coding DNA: TGTGCCAGCAGTTTAACGGGAGGGCCGCCCGAGCAGTTCTTC.

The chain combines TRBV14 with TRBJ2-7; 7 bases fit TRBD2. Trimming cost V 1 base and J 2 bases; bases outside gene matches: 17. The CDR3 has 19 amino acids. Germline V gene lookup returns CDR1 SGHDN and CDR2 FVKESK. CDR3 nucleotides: TGTGCCAGCAGCCAAGGGCTAAAAGGACTAGGAACGGCGACCTACGAGCAGTACTTC. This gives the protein CASSQGLKGLGTATYEQYF.

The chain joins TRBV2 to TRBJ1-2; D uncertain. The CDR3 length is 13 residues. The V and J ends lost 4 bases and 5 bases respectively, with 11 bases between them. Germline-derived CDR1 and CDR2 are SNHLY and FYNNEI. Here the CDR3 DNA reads TGTGCCAGCAGTGGGTCCGGCCCTTATGGCTACACCTTC. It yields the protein CASSGSGPYGYTF. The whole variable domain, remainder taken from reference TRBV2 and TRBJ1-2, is EPEVTQTPSHQVTQMGQEVILRCVPISNHLYFYWYRQILGQKVEFLVSFYNNEISEKSEIFDDQFSVERPDGSNFTLKIRSTKLEDSAMYFCASSGSGPYGYTFGSGTRLTVV.

This CDR3 reads CASRTRGGDILNTEAFF. In DNA form, the CDR3 reads TGTGCCAGCAGAACCCGCGGCGGGGACATATTGAACACTGAAGCTTTCTTT. This sequence joins TRBV7-9 and TRBJ1-1, with a weak D call TRBD1 (6 bases). This CDR3 contains 17 residues. Germline V gives CDR1 SEHNR, CDR2 FQNEAQ (reference sequence). V lost 6 bases and J lost 0, with 20 bases in between.

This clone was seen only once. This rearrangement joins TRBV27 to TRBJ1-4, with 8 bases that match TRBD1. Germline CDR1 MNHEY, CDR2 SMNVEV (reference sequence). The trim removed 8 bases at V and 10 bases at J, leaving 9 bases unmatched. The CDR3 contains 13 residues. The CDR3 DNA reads TGTGCCAGCCAGGGGGCCGCTATGGGAAAACTGTTTTTT. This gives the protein CASQGAAMGKLFF.

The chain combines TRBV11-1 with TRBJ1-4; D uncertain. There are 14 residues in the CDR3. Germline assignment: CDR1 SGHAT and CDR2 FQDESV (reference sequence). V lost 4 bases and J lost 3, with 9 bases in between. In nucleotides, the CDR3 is TGTGCCAGCAGCTCGGCCCCGGCTAATGAAAAACTGTTTTTT. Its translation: CASSSAPANEKLFF.